One sample yielded the 23 T cell receptor beta chains listed below, sequenced in a study of technical replicates of blood from several donors. Libraries were prepared by immunoSEQ multiplex PCR; TCRdb keeps only in-frame clonotypes and omits some of them. The sample has 13,000 to 15,000 clones; around 86% are singletons. Sequencing input: PBMCs. These receptors came from a human donor in good health.

This chain joins TRBV27 and TRBJ1-2, with 8 positions matching TRBD1. V shed 4 bases, J shed 6 bases, and the junction held 7 bases outside the gene matches. This CDR3 is built from 14 residues. CDR1 MNHEY and CDR2 SMNVEV come from the germline V gene (reference sequence). The CDR3 region is CASSSDRAFDGYTF. DNA for the CDR3: TGTGCCAGCAGTTCGGACAGGGCTTTTGATGGCTACACCTTC.

The chain recombines TRBV27 with TRBJ2-7, with 8 positions matching TRBD2. Trimming cost V 0 bases and J 0 bases; bases outside gene matches: 1. Germline V gene lookup returns CDR1 MNHEY and CDR2 SMNVEV (reference sequence). The CDR3 has 15 residues. CDR3 residues: CASSLSSGASYEQYF. DNA for the CDR3: TGTGCCAGCAGTTTATCTAGCGGGGCCTCCTACGAGCAGTACTTC.

V gene TRBV6-6 combines with J gene TRBJ1-1, with 7 bases identical to TRBD1. The length of the CDR3 is 15 residues. Germline CDR1 reads MNHNY; CDR2 reads SVGAGI (reference sequence). V lost 2 bases and J lost 1; bases outside the gene matches: 4. CDR3 sequence: CASSYLGQSNTEAFF. The CDR3 coding sequence is TGTGCCAGCAGTTACCTGGGACAGTCGAACACTGAAGCTTTCTTT.

V is TRBV2 and J is TRBJ2-3; D gene ambiguous. In germline, CDR1 is SNHLY, CDR2 FYNNEI. V was clipped by 1 base and J by 4 bases, with 6 bases between them. The length of the CDR3 is 13 residues. The CDR3 is CASSEDRADTQYF. Written as DNA, the CDR3 is TGTGCCAGCAGTGAAGATCGCGCAGATACGCAGTATTTT.

CDR3 loop: CASSLGGSTYNEQFF. The CDR3 nucleotides read TGTGCCAGCAGCTTAGGCGGGAGCACCTACAATGAGCAGTTCTTC. V is TRBV7-7 and J is TRBJ2-1; 7 bases align to TRBD2. Germline CDR1 is SSHAT and CDR2 is FNYEAQ (reference sequence). Unmatched junction bases numbered 2, after V lost 1 base and J lost 2 bases. The CDR3 consists of 15 residues. Complete variable domain (other parts from reference TRBV7-7 and TRBJ2-1): GAGVSQSPRYKVTKRGQDVTLRCDPISSHATLYWYQQALGQGPEFLTYFNYEAQPDKSGLPSDRFSAERPEGSISTLTIQRTEQRDSAMYRCASSLGGSTYNEQFFGPGTRLTVL.

The genes are TRBV7-9 and TRBJ2-7; 8 bases line up with TRBD2. The ends lost 1 base at V and 3 bases at J; junction bases unmatched: 5. The CDR3 is 15 amino acids. Looked up from germline, CDR1 is SEHNR and CDR2 is FQNEAQ (reference sequence). This CDR3 reads CASSLDGRAFYEQYF. The CDR3 bases are TGTGCCAGCAGCTTAGACGGGAGGGCCTTCTACGAGCAGTACTTC.

V is TRBV5-4 and J is TRBJ2-1, with 7 bases that match TRBD1. The CDR3 runs 14 residues. Trimming removed 2 bases from V and 5 bases from J; junction bases left unmatched: 4. Germline CDR1 is SGHNT and CDR2 is YYREEE (reference sequence). CDR3 sequence reads: CASSFGTENNEQFF. The CDR3 DNA follows: TGTGCCAGCAGCTTCGGGACAGAAAACAATGAGCAGTTCTTC.

The chain recombines TRBV5-1 with TRBJ1-1; 9 bases match TRBD1. The trim removed 0 bases at V and 0 bases at J, leaving 3 bases unmatched. The CDR3 consists of 16 residues. Looked up from germline, CDR1 is SGHRS and CDR2 is YFSETQ. Written as DNA, the CDR3 is TGCGCCAGCAGCTTGGACAGGGGGCGCATGAACACTGAAGCTTTCTTT. Protein sequence: CASSLDRGRMNTEAFF.

V gene TRBV7-2 combines with J gene TRBJ2-1; D perhaps matches TRBD2 (6 bases). Trimming took 1 base from V and 2 from J, leaving 9 bases between them. The CDR3 covers 15 residues. Per the germline V gene, CDR1 is SGHTA and CDR2 is FQGNSA. Here the CDR3 reads CASSLVAVAYNEQFF. In DNA form, the CDR3 reads TGTGCCAGCAGCTTAGTAGCGGTGGCCTACAATGAGCAGTTCTTC.

V gene TRBV27 combines with J gene TRBJ1-5, with D possibly matching TRBD1 (5 bases). The germline V and J ends were trimmed by 5 bases and 0 bases, with 14 bases remaining between them. Germline V gene data show CDR1 as MNHEY and CDR2 as SMNVEV (reference sequence). The CDR3 is 16 residues long. The CDR3 protein is CASSPTGLYSNQPQHF. In DNA, the CDR3 is TGTGCCAGCAGTCCCACAGGATTGTATAGCAATCAGCCCCAGCATTTT.

The chain joins TRBV25-1 to TRBJ1-3; 7 nucleotides match TRBD1. V lost 3 bases and J lost 0; bases outside the gene matches: 5. CDR3 length: 16 residues. From germline, CDR1 is MGHDK and CDR2 SYGVNS. This chain's CDR3 is CASSDERGLSGNTIYF. The CDR3 DNA sequence: TGTGCCAGCAGTGACGAGAGGGGGCTCTCTGGAAACACCATATATTTT.

J is TRBJ1-5 and V is TRBV19; D ambiguous. V gave up 4 bases and J gave up 3 bases, with 13 bases separating them. The CDR3 spans 15 residues. In germline, CDR1 is LNHDA, CDR2 SQIVND (reference sequence). The CDR3 DNA sequence: TGTGCCAGTAGTACCCTACCACAGTCCAATCAGCCCCAGCATTTT. Translating gives CASSTLPQSNQPQHF. The full variable domain, in which reference TRBV19 and TRBJ1-5 provide the parts outside the CDR3, is DGGITQSPKYLFRKEGQNVTLSCEQNLNHDAMYWYRQDPGQGLRLIYYSQIVNDFQKGDIAEGYSVSREKKESFPLTVTSAQKNPTAFYLCASSTLPQSNQPQHFGDGTRLSIL.

The V gene is TRBV2, the J gene TRBJ2-3; TRBD2 agrees at 13 bases. CDR3 length equals 16 residues. Germline CDR1 is SNHLY and CDR2 is FYNNEI. V shed 7 bases, J shed 1 base, and the junction held 5 bases outside the gene matches. DNA for the CDR3: TGTGCCAGCATGGAAACTAGCGGGAGGGGCACAGATACGCAGTATTTT. This translates into CASMETSGRGTDTQYF. Complete variable domain (other parts from reference TRBV2 and TRBJ2-3): EPEVTQTPSHQVTQMGQEVILRCVPISNHLYFYWYRQILGQKVEFLVSFYNNEISEKSEIFDDQFSVERPDGSNFTLKIRSTKLEDSAMYFCASMETSGRGTDTQYFGPGTRLTVL.

V and J are TRBV18 and TRBJ2-1; 14 bases agree with TRBD2. The CDR3 loop spans 15 amino acids. The germline V gene has CDR1 KGHSH and CDR2 LQKENI. V was pared by 4 bases and J by 7 bases, with 3 bases of the junction left unmatched. The CDR3 spells CASSRGLAGVNEQFF. The CDR3 DNA sequence: TGTGCCAGCTCACGGGGACTAGCGGGAGTGAATGAGCAGTTCTTC.

The chain uses TRBV6-5 and TRBJ2-5; D uncertain. With 6 bases removed from V and 0 bases from J, the gap between germline ends came to 11 bases. The CDR3 loop spans 14 amino acids. The germline CDR1 and CDR2 sequences are MNHEY and SVGAGI. DNA of the CDR3: TGTGCCAGCAGAAGGAGCGCCAACCAAGAGACCCAGTACTTC. Translation: CASRRSANQETQYF.

The CDR3 here is CASSTGQGLGTEAFF. CDR3 nucleotide sequence: TGTGCCAGCAGCACAGGACAGGGGTTGGGCACTGAAGCTTTCTTT. This chain joins TRBV7-2 and TRBJ1-1, with TRBD1 matching over 9 bases. Trimming took 5 bases from V and 4 from J; bases not matched to a gene: 8. Germline V gene data show CDR1 as SGHTA and CDR2 as FQGNSA. The CDR3 has 15 amino acids.

This chain connects TRBV6-1 to TRBJ1-5, with 9 bases identical to TRBD1. The J segment lost 2 bases and the V segment lost 6 bases, leaving 5 bases of the junction unmatched. The CDR3 is 15 residues long. Germline CDR1 and CDR2: MNHNS and SASEGT. CDR3 in amino acids: CASSEDRGGNQPQHF. The CDR3 nucleotides are TGTGCCAGCAGCGAGGACAGGGGTGGCAATCAGCCCCAGCATTTT.

V is TRBV7-8 and J is TRBJ2-7; 8 nucleotides align to TRBD2. The CDR3 is 17 amino acids. Trimming at V came to 5 bases and at J to 0 bases, leaving 12 bases not matched to a gene. In germline, CDR1 is SGHVS, CDR2 FQNEAQ. For the CDR3, the DNA is TGTGCCAGCAGCCCGGGAGGTCTAGCGGGCCCCTCCTACGAGCAGTACTTC. As protein: CASSPGGLAGPSYEQYF.

The V gene is TRBV18, the J gene TRBJ2-5; D may be TRBD1 (5 bases). The CDR3 has 14 amino acids. Between the trimmed V and J ends, which lost 4 bases and 5 bases, there was a span of 14 bases. Germline CDR1 and CDR2: KGHSH and LQKENI. The chain's CDR3 is CASSQGQGGETQYF. In nucleotides, the CDR3 is TGTGCCAGCTCACAGGGGCAGGGCGGCGAGACCCAGTACTTC.

V and J are TRBV10-3 and TRBJ1-5, with 8 bases matching TRBD1. The length of the CDR3 is 15 residues. Unmatched junction bases numbered 14, after V lost 10 bases and J lost 6 bases. Germline CDR1 ENHRY, CDR2 SYGVKD. This CDR3 is CASSSGSGGSQPQHF. CDR3 sequence (DNA): TGTGCCAGCTCCAGTGGGTCAGGGGGCAGTCAGCCCCAGCATTTT.

The chain uses TRBV5-4 and TRBJ2-7; a possible D gene is TRBD2 (5 bases). Trimming took off 2 bases at V and 7 bases at J, with 10 bases between the two ends. Germline V gene lookup returns CDR1 SGHNT and CDR2 YYREEE (reference sequence). The CDR3 contains 12 residues. The CDR3 nucleotides read TGTGCCAGCAGCTTCGGAGTAGCGGAGCAGTACTTC. Its translation: CASSFGVAEQYF.

The CDR3, as DNA: TGTGCCAGCAGTGAAACAGGCCTGGGCTACACCTTC. This codes for CASSETGLGYTF. The V gene is TRBV6-1, the J gene TRBJ1-2, with D possibly being TRBD1 (5 bases). Trimming took 2 bases from V and 8 from J, leaving 9 bases between them. Germline V gene data show CDR1 as MNHNS and CDR2 as SASEGT. This CDR3 comprises 12 residues.

This clone was picked up a small number of times. The V and J genes are TRBV28 and TRBJ1-2; D is uncertain. CDR3 length equals 11 residues. Germline CDR1 and CDR2: MDHEN and SYDVKM. V gave up 8 bases and J gave up 7 bases, with 11 bases separating them. CDR3 sequence: CASREGAGYTF. CDR3 DNA: TGTGCCAGCCGGGAGGGAGCTGGCTACACCTTC.